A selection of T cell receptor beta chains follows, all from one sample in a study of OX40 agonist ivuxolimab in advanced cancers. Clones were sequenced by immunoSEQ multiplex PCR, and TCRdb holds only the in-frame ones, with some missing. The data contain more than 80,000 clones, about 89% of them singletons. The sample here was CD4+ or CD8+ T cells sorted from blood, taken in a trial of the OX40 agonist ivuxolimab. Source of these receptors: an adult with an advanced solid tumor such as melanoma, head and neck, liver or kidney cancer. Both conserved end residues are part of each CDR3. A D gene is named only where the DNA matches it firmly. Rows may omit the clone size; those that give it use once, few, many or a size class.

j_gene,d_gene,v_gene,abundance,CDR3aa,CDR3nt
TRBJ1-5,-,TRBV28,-,CASSLGPTSQHF,TGTGCCAGCAGTTTGGGGCCAACATCCCAGCATTTT
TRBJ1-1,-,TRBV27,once,CASSFTKNTEAFF,TGTGCCAGCAGTTTCACAAAGAACACTGAAGCTTTCTTT
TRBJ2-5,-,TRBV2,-,CASSERETQYF,TGTGCCAGCAGTGAACGAGAGACCCAGTACTTC
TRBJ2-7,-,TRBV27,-,CASSFSRSYEQYF,TGTGCCAGCAGTTTTTCCAGGAGCTACGAGCAGTACTTC
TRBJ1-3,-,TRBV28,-,CASSLPQGNTIYF,TGTGCCAGCAGTTTACCCCAGGGAAACACCATATATTTT
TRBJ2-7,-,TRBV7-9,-,CASSLSRNEQYF,TGTGCCAGCAGCTTATCTAGGAACGAGCAGTACTTC
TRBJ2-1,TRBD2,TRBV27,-,CASSFLAGGIDNEQFF,TGTGCCAGCAGCTTTCTAGCGGGAGGTATCGACAATGAGCAGTTCTTC
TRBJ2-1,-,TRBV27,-,CASTGAGDNEQFF,TGTGCCAGCACGGGGGCTGGGGACAATGAGCAGTTCTTC
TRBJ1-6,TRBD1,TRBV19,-,CASSSGGAYNSPLHF,TGTGCCAGTTCTTCAGGGGGCGCCTATAATTCACCCCTCCACTTT
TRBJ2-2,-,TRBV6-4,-,CASSDRDNTGELFF,TGTGCCAGCAGTGACCGGGACAACACCGGGGAGCTGTTTTTT
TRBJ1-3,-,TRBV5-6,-,CASSLRFRRDGNTIYF,TGTGCCAGCAGCTTGCGTTTTAGGAGGGACGGAAACACCATATATTTT
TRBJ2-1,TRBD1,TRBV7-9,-,CASSPRTGWRDEQFF,TGTGCCAGCAGCCCCCGGACAGGGTGGCGGGATGAGCAGTTCTTC
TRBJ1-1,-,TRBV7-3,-,CASSLSADMNTEAFF,TGTGCCAGCAGCTTATCGGCAGACATGAACACTGAAGCTTTCTTT
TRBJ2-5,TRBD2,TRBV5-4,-,CASSRAGARETQYF,TGTGCCAGCAGTAGAGCGGGAGCTCGAGAGACCCAGTACTTC
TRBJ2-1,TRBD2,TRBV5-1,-,CASSLAPGLADNEQFF,TGCGCCAGCAGCTTGGCCCCAGGACTAGCGGACAATGAGCAGTTCTTC
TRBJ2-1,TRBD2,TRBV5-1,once,CASKATSGLAGDYEQFF,TGCGCCAGCAAGGCGACGTCGGGACTAGCGGGAGACTATGAGCAGTTCTTC
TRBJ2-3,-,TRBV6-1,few,CATSGTRWSDTQYF,TGTGCCACCTCCGGGACACGGTGGTCCGATACGCAGTATTTT
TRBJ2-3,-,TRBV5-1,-,CASSRGWGGQTDTQYF,TGCGCCAGCAGCCGGGGCTGGGGCGGCCAAACAGATACGCAGTATTTT
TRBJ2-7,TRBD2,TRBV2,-,CASPRTSGSIEQYF,TGTGCCAGCCCACGGACTAGCGGGAGTATCGAGCAGTACTTC
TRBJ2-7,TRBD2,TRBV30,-,CAWSVGGGPYEQYF,TGTGCCTGGAGCGTCGGGGGGGGCCCCTACGAGCAGTACTTC
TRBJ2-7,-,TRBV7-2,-,CASSTLDSPTSYEQYF,TGTGCCAGCAGTACCTTGGACAGCCCGACCTCCTACGAGCAGTACTTC
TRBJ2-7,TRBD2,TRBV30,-,CAWTQTSGSFSYEQYF,TGTGCCTGGACCCAGACTAGCGGGAGCTTCTCCTACGAGCAGTACTTC
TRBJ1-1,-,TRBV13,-,CASSFGVDTEAFF,TGTGCCAGCAGCTTCGGGGTGGACACTGAAGCTTTCTTT
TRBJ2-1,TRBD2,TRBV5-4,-,CASSTGLAANEQFF,TGTGCCAGCAGCACCGGACTAGCGGCCAATGAGCAGTTCTTC
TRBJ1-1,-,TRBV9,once,CASSGKENTEAFF,TGTGCCAGCAGCGGAAAGGAAAACACTGAAGCTTTCTTT
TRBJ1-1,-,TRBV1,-,CTSSLTVNTEAFF,TGCACCAGCAGCCTTACAGTAAACACTGAAGCCTTCTTT
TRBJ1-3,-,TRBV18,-,CATRTDRSGNTIYF,TGTGCCACCAGGACAGATCGCTCTGGAAACACCATATATTTT
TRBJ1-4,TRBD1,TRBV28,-,CASSPTGPNEKLFF,TGTGCCAGCAGCCCGACAGGGCCTAATGAAAAACTGTTTTTT
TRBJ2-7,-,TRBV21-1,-,CASSRVSSYEQYF,TGTGCCAGCAGCAGGGTTTCCTCCTACGAGCAGTACTTC
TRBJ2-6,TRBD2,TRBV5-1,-,CASSLDSGRDGANVLTF,TGCGCCAGCAGCTTGGACTCTGGGAGGGACGGGGCCAACGTCCTGACTTTC
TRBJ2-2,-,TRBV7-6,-,CASSGITGELFF,TGTGCCAGCAGCGGCATCACCGGGGAGCTGTTTTTT
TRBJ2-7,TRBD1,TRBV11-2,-,CASSLYPGQGYEQYF,TGTGCCAGCAGCTTATATCCGGGACAGGGCTACGAGCAGTACTTC
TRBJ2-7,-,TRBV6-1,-,CASSEAQNPSYEQYF,TGTGCCAGCAGTGAGGCTCAGAACCCCTCCTACGAGCAGTACTTC
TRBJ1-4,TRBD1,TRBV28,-,CASSSPGQGNEKLFF,TGTGCCAGCAGTTCCCCGGGACAGGGTAATGAAAAACTGTTTTTT
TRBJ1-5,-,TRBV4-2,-,CASSQAGTGDQPQHF,TGTGCCAGCAGCCAAGCCGGGACGGGAGATCAGCCCCAGCATTTT
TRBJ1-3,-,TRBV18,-,CASSTGRSGNTIYF,TGTGCCAGCTCCACAGGTCGCTCTGGAAACACCATATATTTT
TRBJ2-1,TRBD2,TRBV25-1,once,CASSEYSGALILEQFF,TGTGCCAGCAGTGAATATAGCGGGGCCCTTATTTTAGAGCAGTTCTTC
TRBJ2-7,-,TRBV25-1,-,CASSDRLVDEQYF,TGTGCCAGCAGTGACAGGTTGGTGGACGAGCAGTACTTC
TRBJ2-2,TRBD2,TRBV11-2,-,CASSSGLADTGELFF,TGTGCCAGCAGCTCAGGACTAGCGGACACAGGGGAGCTGTTTTTT
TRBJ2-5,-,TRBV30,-,CAWRSGFGRQETQYF,TGTGCCTGGAGGTCCGGGTTCGGGCGGCAAGAGACCCAGTACTTC
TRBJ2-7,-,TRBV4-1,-,CASSLSALGAAEQYF,TGCGCCAGCAGCCTAAGTGCACTAGGCGCGGCCGAGCAGTACTTC
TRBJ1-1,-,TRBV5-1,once,CASSLKGLNTEAFF,TGCGCCAGCAGCTTGAAGGGTTTGAACACTGAAGCTTTCTTT
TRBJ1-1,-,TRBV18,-,CASSADMNTEAFF,TGTGCCAGCTCAGCCGACATGAACACTGAAGCTTTCTTT
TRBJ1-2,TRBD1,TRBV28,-,CASSSGQGDRYGYTF,TGTGCCAGCAGTTCCGGACAGGGGGACCGCTATGGCTACACCTTC
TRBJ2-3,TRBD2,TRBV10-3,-,CAITATSGFNTDTQYF,TGTGCCATCACCGCGACTAGCGGTTTCAACACAGATACGCAGTATTTT
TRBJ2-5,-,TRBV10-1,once,CASSEGETQYF,TGCGCCAGCAGTGAGGGGGAGACCCAGTACTTC
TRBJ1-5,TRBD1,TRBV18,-,CASSPQGQGGGQPQHF,TGTGCCAGCTCACCACAGGGACAGGGCGGGGGTCAGCCCCAGCATTTT
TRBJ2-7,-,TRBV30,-,CAAGGQGSYEQYF,TGTGCCGCCGGGGGGCAGGGGTCCTACGAGCAGTACTTC
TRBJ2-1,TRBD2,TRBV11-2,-,CASSLLAGALHDEQFF,TGTGCCAGCAGCTTACTAGCGGGAGCTCTACACGATGAGCAGTTCTTC